This entry describes one TCR beta chain. The target antigen is unknown. The germline gives CDR1 SGHVS, CDR2 FQNEAQ. There are 12 residues in the CDR3. V was cut by 5 bases and J by 9 bases, with 13 bases left in between. Generated by immunoSEQ multiplex PCR, the TCRdb table keeps only in-frame clones and is missing some. The data show 300,000 to 450,000 clones, about 92% seen once. The sample originates from a study of Ad26.COV2.S vaccination and SARS-CoV-2 variants. Findings of the study overall: Recipients of vaccine and of placebo showed similar breadth of their non-spike TCR repertoires.

The material was peripheral blood, obtained after recovery from COVID-19. The receptor was isolated from a human donor who had recovered from COVID-19. The chain has TRBV7-8 and TRBJ1-1; D is unclear. CDR3 region: CASSRSLEKAFF. DNA of the CDR3: TGTGCCAGCAGCCGGAGCCTGGAAAAAGCTTTCTTT.